These 28 T cell receptor beta chains share one sample of origin, sequenced in a study of T cells after yellow fever vaccination. MiXCR, run by TCRdb on the 5' RACE reads, gives a single entry per CDR3 protein. Found here are some 160,000 distinct CDR3 sequences, about a tenth of them singletons; the top ten hold approximately 39%. Sample: CD8+ T cells sorted from PBMCs, taken 45 days after the yellow fever booster vaccination. The receptors derive from a man between 18 and 35 years old who received the YFV17D yellow fever vaccine.

The gene calls are TRBV29-1 and TRBJ2-1; the D gene could be TRBD1 or TRBD2 (6 bases each). The germline CDR1 and CDR2 sequences are SQVTM and ANQGSEA. The V and J ends lost 6 bases and 0 bases respectively, with 15 bases between them. The CDR3 totals 15 residues. The CDR3 DNA follows: TGCAGCGTACAGGAGGGGGTGTACTCCTACAATGAGCAGTTCTTC. Residues: CSVQEGVYSYNEQFF.

The sample holds a few counts of this clonotype. The chain recombines TRBV5-5 with TRBJ2-3; D tentatively reads TRBD1 or TRBD2 (5 bases each). The CDR3 runs to 17 residues. Trimming took 2 bases from V and 2 from J, leaving 18 bases between them. CDR1 and CDR2 from the germline V gene are SGHKS and YYEKEE (reference sequence). The CDR3 DNA reads as TGTGCCAGCAGCTTCCCCTCGGGACGCCCCCCCACAGATACGCAGTATTTT. It specifies CASSFPSGRPPTDTQYF. Full variable domain (rest looked up from reference TRBV5-5 and TRBJ2-3): DAGVTQSPTHLIKTRGQQVTLRCSPISGHKSVSWYQQVLGQGPQFIFQYYEKEERGRGNFPDRFSARQFPNYSSELNVNALLLGDSALYLCASSFPSGRPPTDTQYFGPGTRLTVL.

The chain combines TRBV6-5 with TRBJ2-5; 7 nucleotides align to TRBD2. V gave up 7 bases and J gave up 8 bases; unmatched junction bases: 13. The CDR3 is 14 amino acids. The V gene's germline CDR1 is MNHEY and CDR2 SVGAGI. Written as DNA, the CDR3 is TGTGCCAGCACCGCCGGGGGGACTAAAGCTACCCAGTACTTC. Encoded protein: CASTAGGTKATQYF.

This chain links TRBV20-1 with TRBJ1-4; a possible D gene is TRBD1 (5 bases). The CDR3 length is 13 residues. V shed 6 bases and J shed 3 bases, with 11 bases lying between them. Germline lookup yields CDR1 DFQATT and CDR2 SNEGSKA (reference sequence). CDR3 nucleotides: TGCAGTGCACGGGACGCCCCTAATGAAAAACTGTTTTTT. It translates to CSARDAPNEKLFF.

This clonotype was counted many times. The gene calls are TRBV11-2 and TRBJ2-3; D possibly uses TRBD1 or TRBD2 (5 bases each). Per germline, CDR1 SGHAT and CDR2 FQNNGV. CDR3 size: 16 residues. V was cut by 4 bases and J by 4 bases, with 18 bases left in between. The CDR3 DNA follows: TGTGCCAGCAGCTCCTTCCGGGACCCCCCGCCAGATACGCAGTATTTT. Translated, it gives CASSSFRDPPPDTQYF.

The chain carries TRBV7-2 and TRBJ1-2; 7 nucleotides align to TRBD1. V shed 2 bases and J 3 bases; nucleotides not matched to a gene: 6. The CDR3 extends over 15 amino acids. In germline, CDR1 is SGHTA, CDR2 FQGNSA. The CDR3 DNA reads as TGTGCCAGCAGCTTACAAGCAGACAGGGACTATGGCTACACCTTC. It is translated as CASSLQADRDYGYTF.

The rearrangement links TRBV7-9 to TRBJ2-7, with D perhaps given as TRBD1 or TRBD2 (5 bases each). In germline, CDR1 is SEHNR, CDR2 FQNEAQ (reference sequence). This CDR3 is 15 amino acids long. V was pared by 4 bases and J by 4 bases, with 17 bases between. The CDR3 reads CASSSDGAGLYEQYF. CDR3 coding DNA: TGTGCCAGCAGCTCTGACGGGGCGGGTCTGTACGAGCAGTACTTC.

The V and J genes are TRBV5-4 and TRBJ1-3; D remains unclear. This CDR3 is built from 14 residues. Trimming stripped 5 bases from V and 0 bases from J, with 9 bases between. Germline CDR1 and CDR2: SGHNT and YYREEE (reference sequence). CDR3 in amino acids: CASSSTFSGNTIYF. The CDR3 region has the DNA TGTGCCAGCAGTTCGACCTTCTCTGGAAACACCATATATTTT.

This clonotype showed up just a few times. This rearrangement joins TRBV7-9 to TRBJ1-4, with TRBD1 matching over 7 bases. CDR1 SEHNR and CDR2 FQNEAQ come from the germline V gene (reference sequence). This CDR3 is built from 13 residues. Trimming cost V 3 bases and J 7 bases; bases outside gene matches: 2. The CDR3 DNA sequence: TGTGCCAGCAGCTTGTCAGGGGGTGAAAAACTGTTTTTT. Translating it yields CASSLSGGEKLFF. Looking up the rest from reference TRBV7-9 and TRBJ1-4 gives the full variable domain: DTGVSQNPRHKITKRGQNVTFRCDPISEHNRLYWYRQTLGQGPEFLTYFQNEAQLEKSRLLSDRFSAERPKGSFSTLEIQRTEQGDSAMYLCASSLSGGEKLFFGSGTQLSVL.

This clonotype was detected only a few times. V is TRBV12-3 or TRBV12-4 and J is TRBJ2-7, with 7 bases identical to TRBD1. The CDR3 covers 14 residues. V shed 7 bases, J shed 4 bases, and the junction held 10 bases outside the gene matches. The CDR3 DNA reads TGTGCCAGCACGTCAAACAGGGGAGATTACGAGCAGTACGTC. This translates into CASTSNRGDYEQYV.

The table lists this clonotype with a few counts. This chain connects TRBV4-1 to TRBJ2-7, with 7 bases matching TRBD1. V was pared by 3 bases and J by 2 bases, with 7 bases of the junction left unmatched. CDR3 size: 15 residues. Germline V lookup: CDR1 MGHRA, CDR2 YSYEKL. CDR3 amino acids: CASSHTGQKTYEQYF. Here the CDR3 DNA reads TGCGCCAGCAGCCACACGGGACAGAAAACCTACGAGCAGTACTTC.

This chain links TRBV5-1 with TRBJ2-5, with D possibly matching TRBD1 (5 bases). CDR1 is SGHRS, CDR2 YFSETQ, per germline. This CDR3 has 14 residues. Trimming removed 4 bases at V and 0 bases at J, with 10 bases between. CDR3 sequence: CASSLRQNQETQYF. CDR3 bases: TGCGCCAGCAGCCTAAGACAGAACCAAGAGACCCAGTACTTC.

This chain links TRBV10-1 with TRBJ2-1; D perhaps matches TRBD2 (6 bases). V lost 2 bases and J 0 bases, leaving 11 bases between the germline ends. Germline V gene data show CDR1 as WNHNN and CDR2 as SYGVQD (reference sequence). This CDR3 region has 16 residues. In nucleotides, the CDR3 is TGCGCCAGCAGTGAGACGGTAGCGGCCTCCTACAATGAGCAGTTCTTC. Encoded protein: CASSETVAASYNEQFF.

The genes are TRBV6-6 and TRBJ2-7; no clear D. CDR1 is MNHNY, CDR2 SVGAGI, per germline (reference sequence). The CDR3 extends over 12 amino acids. Trimming took off 0 bases at V and 7 bases at J, with 7 bases between the two ends. CDR3 protein: CASSYSRPEQYF. CDR3 bases: TGTGCCAGCAGTTACTCCCGGCCAGAGCAGTACTTC.

This clonotype was counted only a few times. V gene TRBV15 combines with J gene TRBJ1-1; D call uncertain. CDR1 is LNHNV, CDR2 YYDKDF, per germline (reference sequence). V was shortened by 2 bases and J by 7 bases, with 14 bases between the two germline ends. The CDR3 runs to 14 residues. DNA of the CDR3: TGTGCCACCAGCAGACCCCCCCCGATTTTTGAAGCTTTCTTT. Residues: CATSRPPPIFEAFF.

The sample holds a few counts of this clonotype. The rearrangement joins TRBV4-1 to TRBJ1-4; no clear D gene. The CDR3 extends over 13 amino acids. V was clipped by 6 bases and J by 4 bases, with 9 bases between them. Germline CDR1 MGHRA, CDR2 YSYEKL. The CDR3 sequence is CASSGVLNEKLFF. CDR3 nucleotide sequence: TGCGCCAGCAGTGGGGTACTTAATGAAAAACTGTTTTTT.

This clonotype has just a few counts. The rearrangement links TRBV6-5 to TRBJ2-1; 9 nucleotides match TRBD2. Unmatched junction bases numbered 11, after V lost 7 bases and J lost 1 base. This CDR3 comprises 17 residues. In germline, CDR1 is MNHEY, CDR2 SVGAGI. CDR3 loop: CASKLLAGGLSYNEQFF. CDR3 nucleotide sequence: TGTGCCAGCAAATTACTAGCGGGTGGGTTATCCTACAATGAGCAGTTCTTC.

This clonotype showed up many times. The V gene is TRBV6-2 or TRBV6-3, the J gene TRBJ2-5; the D gene is possibly TRBD2 (5 bases). The CDR3 is 15 residues long. Germline V CDR1 and CDR2: MNHEY, SVGEGT. Trimming stripped 7 bases from V and 2 bases from J, with 17 bases between. The CDR3 loop reads CASTMTRQRQETQYF. CDR3 coding DNA: TGTGCCAGCACTATGACGAGGCAGCGGCAAGAGACCCAGTACTTC.

In this sample, this clonotype turned up a few times. The CDR3 nucleotides are TGCAGTCCCACTAGCGCCGGCACAGATACGCAGTATTTT. It is translated as CSPTSAGTDTQYF. The rearrangement uses TRBV20-1 and TRBJ2-3; TRBD2 aligns across 7 bases. This CDR3 has 13 residues. CDR1 DFQATT and CDR2 SNEGSKA come from the germline V gene (reference sequence). After removal of 8 bases from V and 1 base from J, the junction contained 6 bases not matched to a gene.

This clonotype was detected a few times. V usage is TRBV25-1 and J usage is TRBJ2-3, with D tentatively TRBD2 (5 bases). The V end was cut by 6 bases, the J end by 0 bases, with 19 bases between. CDR1 is MGHDK and CDR2 is SYGVNS in the germline V gene. The CDR3 has 17 residues. The CDR3 sequence is CASRPRAGHRSTDTQYF. In DNA, the CDR3 is TGTGCCAGCAGACCGAGGGCCGGTCACAGAAGCACAGATACGCAGTATTTT. The complete variable domain, with remaining parts taken from reference TRBV25-1 and TRBJ2-3, reads EADIYQTPRYLVIGTGKKITLECSQTMGHDKMYWYQQDPGMELHLIHYSYGVNSTEKGDLSSESTVSRIRTEHFPLTLESARPSHTSQYLCASRPRAGHRSTDTQYFGPGTRLTVL.

V is TRBV12-3 or TRBV12-4 and J is TRBJ2-3, with 9 bases fitting TRBD1. V shed 2 bases, J shed 1 base, and the junction held 10 bases outside the gene matches. The CDR3 runs 18 residues. CDR3 in DNA: TGTGCCAGCAGTTTACCCCCCCTACGGACAGGGGGCACAGATACGCAGTATTTT. This codes for CASSLPPLRTGGTDTQYF.

The rearrangement uses TRBV7-9 and TRBJ2-6; 8 bases are a match to TRBD1. V shed 0 bases and J 0 bases; nucleotides not matched to a gene: 4. The CDR3 spans 18 residues. Germline V CDR1 and CDR2: SEHNR, FQNEAQ (reference sequence). CDR3 loop: CASSLADRARSGANVLTF. The CDR3 region has the DNA TGTGCCAGCAGCTTAGCGGACAGGGCCCGCTCTGGGGCCAACGTCCTGACTTTC.

The V and J genes are TRBV4-1 and TRBJ1-3; 7 bases line up with TRBD1. Per germline, CDR1 MGHRA and CDR2 YSYEKL. The CDR3 covers 16 residues. Unmatched junction bases numbered 3, after V lost 1 base and J lost 0 bases. This CDR3 is CASSQAGTDSGNTIYF. The CDR3 DNA reads as TGCGCCAGCAGCCAAGCCGGGACAGACTCTGGAAACACCATATATTTT.

V is TRBV5-1 and J is TRBJ1-1; 9 bases are shared with TRBD1. V shed 4 bases, J shed 4 bases, and the junction held 5 bases outside the gene matches. Germline V gives CDR1 SGHRS, CDR2 YFSETQ. The CDR3 contains 14 residues. In nucleotides, the CDR3 is TGCGCCAGCAGCGAATGGACAGGGGCCACTGAAGCTTTCTTT. Protein sequence: CASSEWTGATEAFF.

The chain employs TRBV19 and TRBJ1-1, with D possibly being TRBD1 (5 bases). The germline V and J ends were trimmed by 7 bases and 0 bases, with 12 bases remaining between them. Germline values: CDR1 LNHDA, CDR2 SQIVND (reference sequence). The CDR3 has 14 amino acids. The CDR3 DNA is TGTGCCAGTACCCCGACAGAGTTGAACACTGAAGCTTTCTTT. This gives the protein CASTPTELNTEAFF.

The DNA for the CDR3 is TGCGCCAGCAGCTGGCGCGGCAGTACCATTTACAATGAGCAGTTCTTC. This translates into CASSWRGSTIYNEQFF. The chain employs TRBV5-1 and TRBJ2-1, with no clear D. The CDR3 spans 16 residues. V dropped 3 bases and J dropped 4 bases, with 17 bases sitting between them. Germline CDR1 is SGHRS and CDR2 is YFSETQ.

This chain links TRBV7-2 with TRBJ1-2; D perhaps matches TRBD1 (5 bases). V was pared by 2 bases and J by 5 bases, with 9 bases between. Per the germline V gene, CDR1 is SGHTA and CDR2 is FQGNSA. The CDR3 runs 13 residues. CDR3 sequence (DNA): TGTGCCAGCAGCTTACAGGGCCCGTATGGCTACACCTTC. It is translated as CASSLQGPYGYTF.

The chain carries TRBV4-3 and TRBJ1-1; D is possibly TRBD1 (6 bases). This CDR3 is 14 amino acids long. Per the germline V gene, CDR1 is LGHNA and CDR2 is YSLEER. V gave up 0 bases and J gave up 6 bases, with 11 bases separating them. The DNA for the CDR3 is TGCGCCAGCAGCCAAGATGTAGGGGGTGCTGAAGCTTTCTTT. Protein sequence: CASSQDVGGAEAFF.